A selection of T cell receptor beta chains follows, all from one sample in a study of T cells after yellow fever vaccination. MiXCR was run by TCRdb on the 5' RACE reads, yielding one entry per CDR3 protein. This sample has hundreds of thousands of distinct CDR3 sequences; about 12% occur once, and the top ten carry approximately 3.4%. Sequenced here: CD4+ T cells sorted from PBMCs, sampled 15 days after the yellow fever booster vaccination. The receptors were gathered from a man between 18 and 35 years old who received the YFV17D yellow fever vaccine. The CDR3 runs from the conserved cysteine through the conserved F or W. D genes are given only for firm matches. Where a row states a size, it is once, few, many or the class of an expanded clone; other rows omit it.

CDR3nt	CDR3aa	abundance	d_gene	j_gene	v_gene
TGTGCCAGCGGGCAGGGGGGGAATAGCAATCAGCCCCAGCATTTT	CASGQGGNSNQPQHF	.	TRBD1	TRBJ1-5	TRBV9
TGTGCCAGCAGCACCTCCGGGGCTCAAGAGACCCAGTACTTC	CASSTSGAQETQYF	many	.	TRBJ2-5	TRBV3-1
TGCGCCAGCAGCAGGACAGGGGTGGAACCCCAGCATTTT	CASSRTGVEPQHF	many	TRBD1	TRBJ1-5	TRBV5-1
TGTGCCAGCAGCCTCGGGACAGGCGGGCCTCAGCCCCAGCATTTT	CASSLGTGGPQPQHF	many	TRBD1	TRBJ1-5	TRBV2
TGTGCCAGCAGTTACGCCTTTTGGCGGGGGGTAGAGCAGTTCTTC	CASSYAFWRGVEQFF	few	TRBD2	TRBJ2-1	TRBV6-2/TRBV6-3
TGTGCCAGCAGTCCATCCTCGAAGGGAGCTTTCTTT	CASSPSSKGAFF	.	.	TRBJ1-1	TRBV28
TGCAGTGCTGGGGGACAGTTTAGCAATCAGCCCCAGCATTTT	CSAGGQFSNQPQHF	.	TRBD1	TRBJ1-5	TRBV20-1
TGTGCCTGGAGTCCCTGGACTGAGAATTCACCCCTCCACTTT	CAWSPWTENSPLHF	.	.	TRBJ1-6	TRBV30
TGTGCCAGCAGCCTTCGAAGGGATGGCTACACCTTC	CASSLRRDGYTF	.	.	TRBJ1-2	TRBV13
TGCGCCAGCAGCCAGGGGACTAGCGGGGGGACCTACGAGCAGTACTTC	CASSQGTSGGTYEQYF	.	TRBD2	TRBJ2-7	TRBV4-3
TGTGCCAGCGGACAGGATCTAGCCAAAAACATTCAGTACTTC	CASGQDLAKNIQYF	many	TRBD1	TRBJ2-4	TRBV6-2/TRBV6-3
TGTGCCAGCAGCACCGGGACAGGGAGGTACGAGCAGTACTTC	CASSTGTGRYEQYF	few	TRBD1	TRBJ2-7	TRBV7-8
TGCAGCGTACTTCCCTCCGACACTGAAGCTTTCTTT	CSVLPSDTEAFF	few	.	TRBJ1-1	TRBV29-1
TGCGCCAGCAGCCCCCGGGGAGGGGCGGGCACCGGGGAGCTGTTTTTT	CASSPRGGAGTGELFF	.	TRBD2	TRBJ2-2	TRBV4-1
TGTGCTAGTGCACCGGCGAACACCGGGGAGCTGTTTTTT	CASAPANTGELFF	few	.	TRBJ2-2	TRBV12-5
TGTGCCAGCTCGCAACAGGGCTCAGATACGCAGTATTTT	CASSQQGSDTQYF	few	.	TRBJ2-3	TRBV18
TGTGCCAGCAGCTCACGTGTGGGTGGGGGCAGGACAGATACGCAGTATTTT	CASSSRVGGGRTDTQYF	.	.	TRBJ2-3	TRBV9
TGCGCCAGCAGTCAATATTATTTGGGTGATACGCAGTATTTT	CASSQYYLGDTQYF	many	.	TRBJ2-3	TRBV23-1
TGTGCCAGCTCTCCGACTCAGGAGGGAGAAAAACTGTTTTTT	CASSPTQEGEKLFF	.	.	TRBJ1-4	TRBV18
TGTGCCAGCAGTTATGGCGGTGCGGGCTATGGCTACACCTTC	CASSYGGAGYGYTF	few	.	TRBJ1-2	TRBV6-5
TGCGCCAGCAGCTTCATAGTGGGTAGCCGAAACTACGAGCAGTACTTC	CASSFIVGSRNYEQYF	few	.	TRBJ2-7	TRBV5-1
TGTGCCAGCAGTTTACCAGACAGCAGAAACATTCAGTACTTC	CASSLPDSRNIQYF	.	.	TRBJ2-4	TRBV28
TGTGCCAGCTCACCACCGTCTAGCGGAAGCACCGGGGAGCTGTTTTTT	CASSPPSSGSTGELFF	.	TRBD2	TRBJ2-2	TRBV18
TGCGCCAGCAAAGCCCGGGGGGCTGAGACCCAGTACTTC	CASKARGAETQYF	.	.	TRBJ2-5	TRBV10-2
TGTGCCAGCAGCCGAGACATTGATCCTAATTCACCCCTCCACTTT	CASSRDIDPNSPLHF	few	.	TRBJ1-6	TRBV3-1
TGTGCCTGGAGTAGTCAGGTTTATTCACCCCTCCACTTT	CAWSSQVYSPLHF	few	.	TRBJ1-6	TRBV30
TGTGCCAGCAGCCGCGGACTAGCGGGGGCCCAAGAGACCCAGTACTTC	CASSRGLAGAQETQYF	few	TRBD2	TRBJ2-5	TRBV7-9
TGCAGTGCTAGAGCCCGAGGGAGGGATACTGAAGCTTTCTTT	CSARARGRDTEAFF	.	.	TRBJ1-1	TRBV20-1
TGTGCCAGTAGTATCGCCAGGGGCCCGAGCACAGATACGCAGTATTTT	CASSIARGPSTDTQYF	.	.	TRBJ2-3	TRBV19
TGCGCCAGCAGCATAAATGAAAAACTGTTTTTT	CASSINEKLFF	few	.	TRBJ1-4	TRBV4-3
TGTGCCAGCAGCCCGGGGGGGGGCACCGGGGAGCTGTTTTTT	CASSPGGGTGELFF	many	TRBD2	TRBJ2-2	TRBV12-3/TRBV12-4
TGTGCCAGCAGCTTAGTAGCGGGCGCCGCTAGCACAGATACGCAGTATTTT	CASSLVAGAASTDTQYF	few	TRBD2	TRBJ2-3	TRBV7-2
TGTGCCAGCAGCCAACTTACAGCGAACACTGAAGCTTTCTTT	CASSQLTANTEAFF	.	.	TRBJ1-1	TRBV7-9
TGCAGCGTTGAAGGCTATCTCGCGAGGGGCTCCTACAATGAGCAGTTCTTC	CSVEGYLARGSYNEQFF	many	.	TRBJ2-1	TRBV29-1
TGCGCCAGCAGCTTGGCACAGGGGAGGGAATATGGCTACACCTTC	CASSLAQGREYGYTF	few	TRBD1	TRBJ1-2	TRBV5-1
TGTGCCAGCAGTTTACAGGCCTTCCTTGAAGCTTTCTTT	CASSLQAFLEAFF	few	.	TRBJ1-1	TRBV12-3/TRBV12-4
TGTGCCTGGAGTGTTAGCGGGGTAGATACGCAGTATTTT	CAWSVSGVDTQYF	few	TRBD2	TRBJ2-3	TRBV30
TGTGCCAGCGCCTTCGCTGGGACTAGCGGGGGCACAGATACGCAGTATTTT	CASAFAGTSGGTDTQYF	.	TRBD2	TRBJ2-3	TRBV5-5
TGTGCCATCGCCCGGGACCCGGGGGGCACAGATACGCAGTATTTT	CAIARDPGGTDTQYF	few	.	TRBJ2-3	TRBV10-3
TGTGCCAGCAGCTTAGGGGCAGGGCCCGGAAGGGGCTACACCTTC	CASSLGAGPGRGYTF	few	.	TRBJ1-2	TRBV11-2
TGCGCCAGCAGCTTGGTTCTGCGGGGGGCCCGATACCAAGAGACCCAGTACTTC	CASSLVLRGARYQETQYF	few	TRBD2	TRBJ2-5	TRBV5-1
TGTGCCAGCTCACCGACAGGGCTTCAAGGCTACACCTTC	CASSPTGLQGYTF	.	TRBD1	TRBJ1-2	TRBV18
TGTGCCAGCACCCAGGATAACACCGGGGAGCTGTTTTTT	CASTQDNTGELFF	.	.	TRBJ2-2	TRBV3-2
TGCGCCAGCAGGTCAGACAGGGGAGGCTACACCTTC	CASRSDRGGYTF	.	TRBD1	TRBJ1-2	TRBV5-1
TGTGCCACCAAACAGGGGATAAACACCGGGGAGCTGTTTTTT	CATKQGINTGELFF	.	TRBD1	TRBJ2-2	TRBV10-3
TGTGCCTGGAGTTTAGGGACAGCCTACGAGCAGTACTTC	CAWSLGTAYEQYF	.	TRBD1	TRBJ2-7	TRBV30
TGTGCCACCAGTGAACATCAGATATGGGGTAACAATGAGCAGTTCTTC	CATSEHQIWGNNEQFF	many	.	TRBJ2-1	TRBV24-1
TGCAGCGTAGCTACAGGGTCGGGGGAAAAACTGTTTTTT	CSVATGSGEKLFF	few	.	TRBJ1-4	TRBV29-1
TGTGCCAGCAGCTCAATAGCGGGGGGTCTCTACGAGCAGTACTTC	CASSSIAGGLYEQYF	.	TRBD2	TRBJ2-7	TRBV11-2
TGTGCCAGCACCAAGGGGTATAGCAATCAGCCCCAGCATTTT	CASTKGYSNQPQHF	.	.	TRBJ1-5	TRBV6-1
TGTGCCAGCAGTTACTCCGGTATTCTAGAGACCCAGTACTTC	CASSYSGILETQYF	.	.	TRBJ2-5	TRBV6-5
TGTGCCAGCAGGACATGGACAGGGGGCAACTATGGCTACACCTTC	CASRTWTGGNYGYTF	.	TRBD1	TRBJ1-2	TRBV6-5
TGCGCCAGCAGCCAAGGGAGGGTAGAGACCCAGTACTTC	CASSQGRVETQYF	few	.	TRBJ2-5	TRBV4-1